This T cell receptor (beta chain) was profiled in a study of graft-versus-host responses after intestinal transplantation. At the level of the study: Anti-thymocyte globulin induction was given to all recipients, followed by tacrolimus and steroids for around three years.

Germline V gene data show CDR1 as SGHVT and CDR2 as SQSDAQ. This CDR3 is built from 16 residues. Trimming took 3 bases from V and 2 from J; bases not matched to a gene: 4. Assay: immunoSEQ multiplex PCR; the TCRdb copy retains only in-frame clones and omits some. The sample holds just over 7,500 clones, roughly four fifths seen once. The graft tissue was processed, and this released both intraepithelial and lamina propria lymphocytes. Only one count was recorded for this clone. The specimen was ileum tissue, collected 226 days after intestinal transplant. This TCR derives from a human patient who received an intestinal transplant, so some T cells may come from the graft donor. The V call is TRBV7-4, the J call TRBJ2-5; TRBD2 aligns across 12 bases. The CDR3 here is CASSLKTSGGQETQYF. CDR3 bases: TGTGCCAGCAGCTTGAAGACTAGCGGGGGTCAAGAGACCCAGTACTTC.